This T cell receptor beta chain was sequenced for a study of T-cell reconstitution after alpha-beta-depleted transplantation in children. Note on this clonotype: Its specificity is unknown.

Trimming cost V 2 bases and J 3 bases; bases outside gene matches: 10. CDR1 is MNHEY and CDR2 is SVGEGT in the germline V gene. The CDR3 is 19 amino acids. Study-level findings and limits: Where some patients showed high TCRbeta diversity at day 60, it came from recipient T cells and thymic progenitors that had survived. About two months after transplant, alpha-beta T cells reportedly came from several hundred expanded graft clones. Most T-cell counts and diversity one year after the transplant came from T cells that were newly produced.

Unique molecular identifiers were incorporated into the prepared TCRbeta library. MiXCR, run by TCRdb on the PCR reads, gives a single entry per CDR3 protein. The profile covers about 470,000 distinct CDR3 sequences, with roughly 44% appearing a single time and under 30% taken by the ten largest. This TCR was recovered from a girl aged 2 to 10 with aplastic anemia, due to receive a stem cell transplant. The sample in question was PBMCs, obtained before TCRalphabeta/CD19-depleted stem cell transplant. V gene TRBV6-2 or TRBV6-3 combines with J gene TRBJ2-6; 10 bases fit TRBD1. The CDR3 DNA sequence: TGTGCCAGCAGTTACGATGGGGACAGGGGCCCCGTTGGGGCCAACGTCCTGACTTTC. It specifies CASSYDGDRGPVGANVLTF.